A single TCR beta chain is shown here with its context. The antigen it binds to is not known. Base quality data are lacking; no much larger clone is found one base away. The data were taken from a study of lymphopenia after photon versus proton radiotherapy (dated by TCRdb to between 2018 and 2020). As for the study more broadly: The immunological effects of photon versus proton radiation therapy were compared in patients with gastrointestinal tumors who developed high-grade lymphopenia. The goal of the study was to characterize the differences between the two radiation modalities in how they affect the immune system. The cohort included some 20 patients with gastrointestinal tumors who developed lymphopenia after receiving either photon or proton therapy.

The method was the immunoSEQ multiplex PCR assay. T cell repertoires were profiled with deep sequencing of rearranged TCR beta loci together with multiparametric flow cytometry. TCRdb limited this immuneACCESS table to in-frame rearrangements with V and J called. A share of clones is missing; checked studies link under half to unresolved V genes, and the rest is unexplained. The sample yields 150,000 to 200,000 clones; 80% to 90% were counted once. Around 4.5% of the sample is in the top ten clones. Here is what the overall study found, with its caveats: The survival association was examined only in patients who died, and the authors described better survival with proton therapy as a possibility, not as a demonstrated result. After the lymphocyte count nadir, repertoires from photon-treated patients showed oligoclonal expansion, particularly of CD8+ Temra cells, and this expansion drove the decline in diversity. Among patients across the cohort who died, overall survival time showed an inverse correlation with a larger post-nadir drop in TCR diversity. During treatment, patients who received photon therapy lost naive T cells and TCR diversity and gained effector/memory populations, whereas patients who received proton therapy remained relatively stable.

The CDR3 covers 15 residues, taking in both the cysteine and the phenylalanine. The entry retains the CDR3 DNA only, 45 bases that are in frame from base 1. CDR1 and CDR2 were assigned from the germline V gene (reference sequence) as SGHNT and YYREEE. V was cut back by 4 bases and J by 6 bases, leaving a gap of 16 bases between them. The TCR was taken from a man aged 45-65 years with gastric cancer. Here the sequenced sample was peripheral blood, taken from a patient treated with photon-based radiotherapy. The chain is encoded by TRBV5-4 joined to TRBJ1-4; no D gene can be assigned with confidence. Read as DNA, the sequence is TGTGCCAGCAGCCGACCGGGCCCCGGAGATGAAAAACTGTTTTTT. Translated, this is CASSRPGPGDEKLFF.